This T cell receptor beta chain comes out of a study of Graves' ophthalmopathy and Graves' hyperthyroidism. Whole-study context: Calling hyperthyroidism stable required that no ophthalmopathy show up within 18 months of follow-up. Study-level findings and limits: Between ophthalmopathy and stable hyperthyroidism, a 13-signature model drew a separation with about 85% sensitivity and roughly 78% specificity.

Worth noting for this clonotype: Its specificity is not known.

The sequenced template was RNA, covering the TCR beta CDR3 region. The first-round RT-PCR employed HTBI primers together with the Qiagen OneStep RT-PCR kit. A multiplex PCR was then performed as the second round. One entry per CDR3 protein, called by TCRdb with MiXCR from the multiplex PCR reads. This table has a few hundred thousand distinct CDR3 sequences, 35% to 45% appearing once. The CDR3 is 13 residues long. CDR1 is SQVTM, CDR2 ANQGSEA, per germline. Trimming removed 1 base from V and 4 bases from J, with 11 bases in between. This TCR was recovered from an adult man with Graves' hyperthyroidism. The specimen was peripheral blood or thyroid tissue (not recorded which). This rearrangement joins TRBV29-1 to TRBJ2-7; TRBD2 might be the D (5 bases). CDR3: CSVEAPGVYEQYF. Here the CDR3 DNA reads TGCAGCGTTGAAGCACCCGGGGTATACGAGCAGTACTTC.